This T cell receptor beta chain emerged from a study of OX40 agonist ivuxolimab in advanced cancers. Concerning the study at large: Ivuxolimab was a fully human IgG2 agonistic monoclonal antibody targeting the costimulatory receptor OX40 (CD134). Intravenous ivuxolimab was administered to patients every 2 weeks at six dose levels: 0.01, 0.1, 0.3, 1.5, 3 and 10 mg/kg. Among the approximately 50 dose-escalation patients, 19 had hepatocellular carcinoma, about 15 melanoma, 9 renal cell carcinoma and 9 head and neck cancer. A male proportion of almost 85% and a mean age of roughly 58 years, ranging from about 23 to 90, were recorded for the dose-escalation cohort. Prior anti-PD-1, anti-PD-L1 or anti-CTLA-4 therapy was permitted, and approximately 41% of dose-escalation patients had received checkpoint inhibitors. Partial responses were achieved by three dose-escalation patients, of whom one had hepatocellular carcinoma and two had cutaneous melanoma. The purpose of peripheral TCRbeta sequencing was to test whether ivuxolimab changed TCR sequence diversity and led to clonal T-cell expansion. The paper covers the monotherapy dose-escalation part of the phase I ivuxolimab trial, which included N = 52 patients. Broad study findings and their caveats: On average, CD8+ T cells showed more expanded clones than CD4+ T cells after ivuxolimab. The antigen specificity of the clonally expanded peripheral T cells was not determined. At doses from 0.1 to 3.0 mg/kg, clonal expansion was seen in both CD4+ and CD8+ blood T cells between baseline and week 6. In the 0.1-3.0 mg/kg groups, partial responders had among the lowest normalized peripheral clonal expansion, particularly in CD8+ T cells. Low levels of normalized T-cell clonal expansion were also shown by some nonresponding patients.

Comment on this clone: Its binding antigen is unknown. Base qualities are missing; no much larger clone stands one base away.

The trial excluded patients who had a history of autoimmune disease or were on systemic immunosuppression. Peripheral blood for TCR sequencing was collected from all dose cohorts at baseline, on cycle 4 day 1, and on cycle 7 day 1. The samples were drawn from a first-in-human, open-label, multicenter phase I dose-escalation trial of ivuxolimab. Adults with locally advanced or metastatic melanoma, renal cell, hepatocellular, or head and neck squamous cell carcinoma were enrolled in the trial. CD4+ and CD8+ T cells were sorted separately from peripheral blood before TCR sequencing. Taken from cysteine to phenylalanine, the CDR3 has 15 residues. The kept DNA is CDR3 alone, 45 bases in frame from the first base. The CDR1 and CDR2 encoded by the germline V gene are SGHDN and FVKESK. Between the V and J ends, shortened by 6 bases and 0 bases respectively, the junction contains 9 bases. To sequence the TCRbeta CDR3 region, genomic DNA was isolated from the sorted cells. The immunoSEQ Assay was used for sequencing of TCRbeta CDR3 regions. TCRdb re-hosts the immuneACCESS table, in-frame sequences only. Its copies lack some clones; in the studies checked, an unresolved V gene accounts for under half of them, and the cause for the rest is not known. This sample holds 14,000 or so clones; around three quarters were observed only once. 12% to 15% of the sample belongs to the ten largest clones.

The chain uses TRBV14 and TRBJ2-6, with the D gene not clear enough to name. The sample in question was CD4+ or CD8+ T cells sorted from blood, obtained in a trial of the OX40 agonist ivuxolimab. The clonotype was recovered from an adult with an advanced solid tumor such as melanoma, head and neck, liver or kidney cancer. The DNA sequence is given as TGTGCCAGCAGACATGGGCGCTCTGGGGCCAACGTCCTGACTTTC. It encodes CASRHGRSGANVLTF.